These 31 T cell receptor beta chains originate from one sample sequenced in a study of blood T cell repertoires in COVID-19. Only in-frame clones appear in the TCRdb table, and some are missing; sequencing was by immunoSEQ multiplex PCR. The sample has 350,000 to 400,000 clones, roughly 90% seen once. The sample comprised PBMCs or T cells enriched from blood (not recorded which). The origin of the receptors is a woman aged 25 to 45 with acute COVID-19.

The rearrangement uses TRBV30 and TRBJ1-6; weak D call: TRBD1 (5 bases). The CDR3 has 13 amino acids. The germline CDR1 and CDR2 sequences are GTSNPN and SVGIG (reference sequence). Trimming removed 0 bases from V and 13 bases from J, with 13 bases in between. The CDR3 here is CAWSVLQGSPLHF. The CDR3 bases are TGTGCCTGGAGTGTACTTCAGGGAAGCCCCCTCCACTTT.

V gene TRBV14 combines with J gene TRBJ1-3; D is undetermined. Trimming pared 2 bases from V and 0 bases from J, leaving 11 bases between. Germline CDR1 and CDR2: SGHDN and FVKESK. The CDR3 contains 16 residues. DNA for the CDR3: TGTGCCAGCAGCCAACACCAGGCCAGCTCTGGAAACACCATATATTTT. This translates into CASSQHQASSGNTIYF. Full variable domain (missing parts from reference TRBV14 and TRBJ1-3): EAGVTQFPSHSVIEKGQTVTLRCDPISGHDNLYWYRRVMGKEIKFLLHFVKESKQDESGMPNNRFLAERTGGTYSTLKVQPAELEDSGVYFCASSQHQASSGNTIYFGEGSWLTVV.

CDR3 sequence: CATSRERNQPQHF. The CDR3 DNA reads TGTGCCACCAGCAGAGAGAGGAATCAGCCCCAGCATTTT. J is TRBJ1-5 and V is TRBV15; D unresolved. Germline lookup yields CDR1 LNHNV and CDR2 YYDKDF (reference sequence). Trimming took 0 bases from V and 4 from J, leaving 4 bases between them. The CDR3 has 13 residues.

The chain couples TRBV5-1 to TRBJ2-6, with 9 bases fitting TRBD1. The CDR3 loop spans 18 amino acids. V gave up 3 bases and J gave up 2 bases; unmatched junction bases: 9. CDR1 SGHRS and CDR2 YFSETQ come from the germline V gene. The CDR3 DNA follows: TGCGCCAGCAGCTCCCGGGACAGGGTCTTTACTGGGGCCAACGTCCTGACTTTC. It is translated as CASSSRDRVFTGANVLTF.

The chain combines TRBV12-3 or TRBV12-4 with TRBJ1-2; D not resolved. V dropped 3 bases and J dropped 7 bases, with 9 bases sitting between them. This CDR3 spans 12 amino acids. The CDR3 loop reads CASSFGSGGYTF. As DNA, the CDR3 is TGTGCCAGCAGTTTCGGCTCGGGTGGCTACACCTTC.

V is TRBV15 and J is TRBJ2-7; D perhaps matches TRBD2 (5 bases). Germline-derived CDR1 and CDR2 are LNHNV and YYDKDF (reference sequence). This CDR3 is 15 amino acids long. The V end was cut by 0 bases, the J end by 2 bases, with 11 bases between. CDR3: CATSRDTGSTYEQYF. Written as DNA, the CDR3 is TGTGCCACCAGCAGAGATACGGGGAGCACCTACGAGCAGTACTTC. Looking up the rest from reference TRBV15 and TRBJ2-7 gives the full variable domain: DAMVIQNPRYQVTQFGKPVTLSCSQTLNHNVMYWYQQKSSQAPKLLFHYYDKDFNNEADTPDNFQSRRPNTSFCFLDIRSPGLGDTAMYLCATSRDTGSTYEQYFGPGTRLTVT.

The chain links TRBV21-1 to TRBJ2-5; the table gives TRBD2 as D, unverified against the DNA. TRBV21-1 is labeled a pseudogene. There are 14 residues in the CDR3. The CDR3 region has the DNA TGTGCCTTACCTACTAGCGATCCCCAAGAGACCCAGTACTTC. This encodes CALPTSDPQETQYF.

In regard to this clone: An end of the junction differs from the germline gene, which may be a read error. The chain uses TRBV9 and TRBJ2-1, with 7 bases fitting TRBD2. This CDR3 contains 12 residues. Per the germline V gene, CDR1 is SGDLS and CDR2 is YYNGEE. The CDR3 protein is CASSLVSGVQLF. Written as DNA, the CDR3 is TGTGCCAGCAGCCTTGTCAGCGGGGTGCAGCTCTTC.

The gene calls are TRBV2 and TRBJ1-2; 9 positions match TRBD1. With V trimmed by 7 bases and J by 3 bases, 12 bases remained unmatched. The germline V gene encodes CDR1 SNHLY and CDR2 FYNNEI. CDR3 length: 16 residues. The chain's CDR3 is CASTTGTGSGYYGYTF. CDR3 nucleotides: TGTGCCAGCACAACCGGGACAGGGAGCGGTTACTATGGCTACACCTTC.

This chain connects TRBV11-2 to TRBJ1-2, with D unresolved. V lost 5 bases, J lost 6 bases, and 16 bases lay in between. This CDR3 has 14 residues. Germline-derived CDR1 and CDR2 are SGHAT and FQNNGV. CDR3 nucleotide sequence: TGTGCCAGCAGCCCGACCGGGGAGGTGGATGGCTACACCTTC. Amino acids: CASSPTGEVDGYTF.

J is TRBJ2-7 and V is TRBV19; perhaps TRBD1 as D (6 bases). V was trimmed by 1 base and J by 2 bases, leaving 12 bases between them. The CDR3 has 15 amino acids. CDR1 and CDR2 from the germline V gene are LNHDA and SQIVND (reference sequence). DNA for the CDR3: TGTGCCAGTAGTATAGTGGGACAACTCGCCTACGAGCAGTACTTC. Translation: CASSIVGQLAYEQYF.

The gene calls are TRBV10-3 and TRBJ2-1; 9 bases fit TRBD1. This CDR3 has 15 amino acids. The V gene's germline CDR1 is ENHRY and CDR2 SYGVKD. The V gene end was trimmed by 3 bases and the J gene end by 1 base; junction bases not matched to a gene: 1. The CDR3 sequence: CAISEGQGSYNEQFF. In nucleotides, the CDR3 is TGTGCCATCAGTGAAGGACAGGGGTCCTACAATGAGCAGTTCTTC.

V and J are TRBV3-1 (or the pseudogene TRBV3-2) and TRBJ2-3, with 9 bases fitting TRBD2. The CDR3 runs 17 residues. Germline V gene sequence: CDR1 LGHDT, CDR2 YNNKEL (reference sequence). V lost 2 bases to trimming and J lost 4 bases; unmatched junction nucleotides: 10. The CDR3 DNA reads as TGTGCCAGCAGCCAATACTTACGAGCGGGGGGAGCAGATACGCAGTATTTT. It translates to CASSQYLRAGGADTQYF.

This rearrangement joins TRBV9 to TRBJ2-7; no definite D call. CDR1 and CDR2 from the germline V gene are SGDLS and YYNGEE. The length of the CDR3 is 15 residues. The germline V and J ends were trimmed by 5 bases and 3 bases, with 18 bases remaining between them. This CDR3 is CASSYGAVLDYEQYF. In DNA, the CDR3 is TGTGCCAGCAGTTACGGAGCAGTCTTGGACTACGAGCAGTACTTC. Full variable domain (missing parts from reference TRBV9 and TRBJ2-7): DSGVTQTPKHLITATGQRVTLRCSPRSGDLSVYWYQQSLDQGLQFLIQYYNGEERAKGNILERFSAQQFPDLHSELNLSSLELGDSALYFCASSYGAVLDYEQYFGPGTRLTVT.

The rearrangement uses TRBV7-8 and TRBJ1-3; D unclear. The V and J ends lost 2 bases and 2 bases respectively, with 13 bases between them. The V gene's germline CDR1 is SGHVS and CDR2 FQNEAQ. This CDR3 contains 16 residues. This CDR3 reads CASSLIGPTPGNTIYF. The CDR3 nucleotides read TGTGCCAGCAGCTTAATTGGTCCTACGCCTGGAAACACCATATATTTT.

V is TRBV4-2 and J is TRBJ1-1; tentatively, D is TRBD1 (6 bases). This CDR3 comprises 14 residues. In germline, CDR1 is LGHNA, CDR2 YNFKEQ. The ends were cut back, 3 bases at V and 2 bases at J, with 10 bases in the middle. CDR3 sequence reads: CASSHSTGNTEAFF. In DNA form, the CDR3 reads TGTGCCAGCAGCCATTCGACAGGAAACACTGAAGCTTTCTTT.

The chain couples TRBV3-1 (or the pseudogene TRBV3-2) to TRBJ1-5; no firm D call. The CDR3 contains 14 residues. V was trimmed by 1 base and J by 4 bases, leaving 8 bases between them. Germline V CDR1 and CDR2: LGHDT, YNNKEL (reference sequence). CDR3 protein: CASSQGPGNQPQHF. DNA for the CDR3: TGTGCCAGCAGCCAAGGTCCGGGGAATCAGCCCCAGCATTTT.

CDR3 sequence: CASSLGPDTGELFF. Here the CDR3 DNA reads TGTGCCAGCAGCTTAGGCCCAGACACCGGGGAGCTGTTTTTT. This sequence joins TRBV11-3 and TRBJ2-2; D gene uncertain. This CDR3 contains 14 residues. The V end lost 1 base, the J end lost 3 bases, and 6 bases lay between the germline ends. The V gene's germline CDR1 is SGHNT and CDR2 YENEEA.

The CDR3 DNA sequence: TGTGCCAGCAGCAGGACAGGGGCGAATTCCTACAATGAGCAGTTCTTC. Amino acid sequence: CASSRTGANSYNEQFF. The V and J genes are TRBV7-6 and TRBJ2-1, with 9 positions matching TRBD1. Germline CDR1 SGHVS, CDR2 FNYEAQ. The CDR3 runs to 16 residues. The J segment lost 1 base and the V segment lost 5 bases, leaving 6 bases of the junction unmatched. The full variable domain, with the rest looked up from reference TRBV7-6 and TRBJ2-1, is GAGVSQSPRYKVTKRGQDVALRCDPISGHVSLYWYRQALGQGPEFLTYFNYEAQQDKSGLPNDRFSAERPEGSISTLTIQRTEQRDSAMYRCASSRTGANSYNEQFFGPGTRLTVL.

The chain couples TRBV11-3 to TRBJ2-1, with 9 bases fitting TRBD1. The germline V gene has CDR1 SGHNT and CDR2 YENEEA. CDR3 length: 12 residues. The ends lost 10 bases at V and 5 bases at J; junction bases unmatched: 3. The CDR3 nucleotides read TGTGCCACGGGACAGGGAAACAATGAGCAGTTCTTC. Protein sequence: CATGQGNNEQFF.

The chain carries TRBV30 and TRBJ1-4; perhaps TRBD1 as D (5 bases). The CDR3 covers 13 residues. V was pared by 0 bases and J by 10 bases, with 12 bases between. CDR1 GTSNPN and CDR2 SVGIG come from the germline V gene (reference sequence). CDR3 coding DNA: TGTGCCTGGAGTGTAGCGGGGGTTGCAAAACTGTTTTTT. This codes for CAWSVAGVAKLFF. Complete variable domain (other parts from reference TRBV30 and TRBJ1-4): SQTIHQWPATLVQPVGSPLSLECTVEGTSNPNLYWYRQAAGRGLQLLFYSVGIGQISSEVPQNLSASRPQDRQFILSSKKLLLSDSGFYLCAWSVAGVAKLFFGSGTQLSVL.

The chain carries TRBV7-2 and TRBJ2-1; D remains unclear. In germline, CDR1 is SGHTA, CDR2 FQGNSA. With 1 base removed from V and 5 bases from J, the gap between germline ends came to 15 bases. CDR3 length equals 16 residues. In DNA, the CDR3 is TGTGCCAGCAGCTTAGTTTGGCGCGCCGAGGACAATGAGCAGTTCTTC. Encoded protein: CASSLVWRAEDNEQFF.

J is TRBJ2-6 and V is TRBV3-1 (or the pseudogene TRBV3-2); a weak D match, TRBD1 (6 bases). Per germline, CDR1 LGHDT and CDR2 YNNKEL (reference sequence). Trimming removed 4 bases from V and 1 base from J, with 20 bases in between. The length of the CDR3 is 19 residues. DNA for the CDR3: TGTGCCAGCAGCCGGACACAGGGTGGAGCCACTTCTGGGGCCAACGTCCTGACTTTC. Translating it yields CASSRTQGGATSGANVLTF.

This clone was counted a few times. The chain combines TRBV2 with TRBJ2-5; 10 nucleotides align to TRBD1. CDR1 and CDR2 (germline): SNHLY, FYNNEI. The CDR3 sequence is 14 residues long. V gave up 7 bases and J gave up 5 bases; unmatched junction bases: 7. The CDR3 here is CASTMGQGYETQYF. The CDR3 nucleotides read TGTGCCAGCACAATGGGACAGGGGTACGAGACCCAGTACTTC.

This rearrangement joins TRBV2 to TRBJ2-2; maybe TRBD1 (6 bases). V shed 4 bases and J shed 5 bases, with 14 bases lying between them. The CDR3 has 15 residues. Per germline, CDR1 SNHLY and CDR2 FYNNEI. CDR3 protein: CASSAGTRKTGELFF. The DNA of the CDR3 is TGTGCCAGCAGTGCCGGGACAAGAAAAACCGGGGAGCTGTTTTTT.

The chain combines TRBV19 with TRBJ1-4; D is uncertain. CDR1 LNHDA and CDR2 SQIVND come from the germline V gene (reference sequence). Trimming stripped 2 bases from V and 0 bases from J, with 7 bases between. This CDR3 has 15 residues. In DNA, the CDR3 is TGTGCCAGTAGTATACAGCGACCAACTAATGAAAAACTGTTTTTT. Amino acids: CASSIQRPTNEKLFF.

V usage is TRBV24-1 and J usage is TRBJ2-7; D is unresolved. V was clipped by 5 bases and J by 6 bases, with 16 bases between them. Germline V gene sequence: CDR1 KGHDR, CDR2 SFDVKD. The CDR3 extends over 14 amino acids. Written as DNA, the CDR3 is TGTGCCACCAGTGTAACGATCTGGTGGAGCGAGCAGTACTTC. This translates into CATSVTIWWSEQYF.

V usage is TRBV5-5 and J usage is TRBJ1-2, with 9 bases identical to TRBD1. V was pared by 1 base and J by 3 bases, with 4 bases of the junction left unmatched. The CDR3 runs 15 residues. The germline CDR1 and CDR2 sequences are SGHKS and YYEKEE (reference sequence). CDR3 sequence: CASSLRDRDDYGYTF. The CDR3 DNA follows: TGTGCCAGCAGCTTGAGGGACAGGGACGACTATGGCTACACCTTC.

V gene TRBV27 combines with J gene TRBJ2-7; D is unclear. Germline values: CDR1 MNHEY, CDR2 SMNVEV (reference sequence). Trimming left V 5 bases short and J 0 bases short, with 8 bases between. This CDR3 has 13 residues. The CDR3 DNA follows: TGTGCCAGCAGTCTAGGCCCCTCCTACGAGCAGTACTTC. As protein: CASSLGPSYEQYF.

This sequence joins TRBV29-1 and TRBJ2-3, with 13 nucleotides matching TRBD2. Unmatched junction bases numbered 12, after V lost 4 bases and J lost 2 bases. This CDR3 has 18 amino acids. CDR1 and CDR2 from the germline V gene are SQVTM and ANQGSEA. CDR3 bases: TGCAGCGTTGCCCCGACTAGCGGGGGGCTGATGATCACAGATACGCAGTATTTT. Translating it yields CSVAPTSGGLMITDTQYF.

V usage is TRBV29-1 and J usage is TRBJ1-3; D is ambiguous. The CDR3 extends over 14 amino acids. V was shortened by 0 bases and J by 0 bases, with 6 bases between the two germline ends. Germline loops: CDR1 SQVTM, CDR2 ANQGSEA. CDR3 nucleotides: TGCAGCGTTGAAGAGTCAGGCTCTGGAAACACCATATATTTT. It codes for CSVEESGSGNTIYF.